Presented here are 4 T cell receptor beta chains from one specimen sequenced in a study of blood T cell repertoires in COVID-19. Assay: immunoSEQ multiplex PCR; the TCRdb copy retains only in-frame clones and omits some. The table has roughly 200,000 clones, over 75% seen once. Sequencing was carried out using peripheral blood. Source of these receptors: a man older than 75 with acute or convalescent COVID-19.

The chain has TRBV7-2 and TRBJ2-1; a weak D match, TRBD1 (5 bases). V was clipped by 4 bases and J by 6 bases, with 10 bases between them. Germline-derived CDR1 and CDR2 are SGHTA and FQGNSA. This CDR3 is 13 amino acids long. CDR3 in DNA: TGTGCCAGCAGCTCGGACAATATCAATGAGCAGTTCTTC. It yields the protein CASSSDNINEQFF.

J is TRBJ1-6 and V is TRBV2; D gene uncertain. Germline CDR1 and CDR2: SNHLY and FYNNEI. The CDR3 consists of 14 residues. Trimming stripped 4 bases from V and 4 bases from J, with 8 bases between. CDR3 region: CASSVSRYNSPLHF. Here the CDR3 DNA reads TGTGCCAGCAGTGTGTCACGGTATAATTCACCCCTCCACTTT.

V usage is TRBV2 and J usage is TRBJ2-2; 9 bases are shared with TRBD1. CDR1 and CDR2 from the germline V gene are SNHLY and FYNNEI. V was pared by 8 bases and J by 2 bases, with 6 bases of the junction left unmatched. The CDR3 contains 15 residues. In DNA form, the CDR3 reads TGTGCCAGCGCCGGGACAGGGATTAACACCGGGGAGCTGTTTTTT. It yields the protein CASAGTGINTGELFF.

CDR3 residues: CASSSGLDNEQFF. CDR3 nucleotide sequence: TGCGCCAGCAGCTCAGGGTTGGACAATGAGCAGTTCTTC. This rearrangement joins TRBV5-1 to TRBJ2-1, with D maybe TRBD1 (5 bases). The germline CDR1 and CDR2 sequences are SGHRS and YFSETQ. V lost 3 bases to trimming and J lost 5 bases, with 9 bases between them. CDR3 length equals 13 residues.